These 5 T cell receptor beta chains came from one sample sequenced in a study of T cells after yellow fever vaccination. TCRdb analysed the 5' RACE reads with MiXCR anew, one entry per CDR3 protein. Of some 250,000 distinct CDR3 sequences listed, about 3.9% were seen once; the top ten hold around 19%. Sample: PBMCs, taken 15 days after the yellow fever booster vaccination. The source of these receptors is a young man who received the YFV17D yellow fever vaccine.

This clonotype has at least ten counts. The V and J genes are TRBV4-2 and TRBJ2-2, with D possibly called TRBD1 or TRBD2 (5 bases each). Germline V lookup: CDR1 LGHNA, CDR2 YNFKEQ. CDR3 length equals 16 residues. Trimming took 0 bases from V and 4 from J, leaving 12 bases between them. Here the CDR3 DNA reads TGTGCCAGCAGCCAAGATTGGGGTGGGGGCACCGGGGAGCTGTTTTTT. This gives the protein CASSQDWGGGTGELFF.

In its sample, this clonotype was seen many times. CDR3 amino acids: CAIRDRVQETQYF. The CDR3, as DNA: TGTGCCATCAGGGACAGGGTCCAAGAGACCCAGTACTTC. The chain carries TRBV10-3 and TRBJ2-5, with TRBD1 matching 8 bases. The CDR3 loop spans 13 amino acids. Germline trimming cut 6 bases from V and 1 base from J; bases unmatched to any gene: 1. Germline CDR1 and CDR2: ENHRY and SYGVKD.

This clonotype has ten or more counts. This chain connects TRBV7-6 to TRBJ2-7, with TRBD1 as a possible D gene (6 bases). Germline CDR1 reads SGHVS; CDR2 reads FNYEAQ. The CDR3 spans 15 residues. Deletions cut 1 base from V and 3 bases from J, with 13 bases between. In nucleotides, the CDR3 is TGTGCCAGCAGCTTAGTACCAGGGGAAGACTACGAGCAGTACGTC. This encodes CASSLVPGEDYEQYV.

This clonotype has more than one count but fewer than ten. The genes are TRBV11-1 and TRBJ2-5; tentatively, D is TRBD1 (6 bases). Germline V gives CDR1 SGHAT, CDR2 FQDESV (reference sequence). V lost 8 bases to trimming and J lost 0 bases, with 16 bases between them. The CDR3 is 15 residues long. The CDR3, as DNA: TGTGCCAGCGCAAAATCCGGGACAAACCAAGAGACCCAGTACTTC. Protein product: CASAKSGTNQETQYF.

This clonotype was seen repeatedly, ten times or more. The chain has TRBV11-2 and TRBJ2-1, with D perhaps TRBD1 or TRBD2 (5 bases each). V lost 5 bases, J lost 0 bases, and 14 bases lay in between. CDR1 SGHAT and CDR2 FQNNGV come from the germline V gene. This CDR3 is built from 16 residues. DNA for the CDR3: TGTGCCAGCAGCCCACGGTGGGGGAGCTCCTACAATGAGCAGTTCTTC. This codes for CASSPRWGSSYNEQFF.